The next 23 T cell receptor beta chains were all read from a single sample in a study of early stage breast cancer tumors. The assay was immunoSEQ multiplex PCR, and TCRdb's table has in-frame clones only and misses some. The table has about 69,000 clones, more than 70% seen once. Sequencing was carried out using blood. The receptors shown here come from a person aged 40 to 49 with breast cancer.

CDR3 coding DNA: TGTGCCAGCAGCCCCTTCCTAGCGGGAGATGGAGAGACCCAGTACTTC. Its translation is CASSPFLAGDGETQYF. J is TRBJ2-5 and V is TRBV14; 10 bases align to TRBD2. With V trimmed by 4 bases and J by 4 bases, 9 bases remained unmatched. CDR3 length equals 16 residues. Germline-derived CDR1 and CDR2 are SGHDN and FVKESK.

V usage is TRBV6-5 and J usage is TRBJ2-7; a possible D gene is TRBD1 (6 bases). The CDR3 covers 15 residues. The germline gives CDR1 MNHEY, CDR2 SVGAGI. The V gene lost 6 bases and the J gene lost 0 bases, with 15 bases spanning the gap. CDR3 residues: CASRYITGSSYEQYF. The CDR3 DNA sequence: TGTGCCAGCAGGTATATTACAGGGAGCTCCTACGAGCAGTACTTC.

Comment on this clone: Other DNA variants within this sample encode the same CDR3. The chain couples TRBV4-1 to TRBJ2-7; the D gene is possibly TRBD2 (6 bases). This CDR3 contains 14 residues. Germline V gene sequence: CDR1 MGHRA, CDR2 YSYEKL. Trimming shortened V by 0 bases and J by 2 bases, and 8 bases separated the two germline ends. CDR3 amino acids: CASSQEEGPYEQYF. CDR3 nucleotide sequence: TGCGCCAGCAGCCAAGAGGAGGGACCCTACGAGCAGTACTTC.

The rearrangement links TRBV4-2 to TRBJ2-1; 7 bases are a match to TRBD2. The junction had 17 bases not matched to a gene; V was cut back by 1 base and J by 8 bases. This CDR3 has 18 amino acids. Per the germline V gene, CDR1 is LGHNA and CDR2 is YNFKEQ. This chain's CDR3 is CASSQGVTAGASRDEQFF. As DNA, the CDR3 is TGTGCCAGCAGCCAAGGAGTGACGGCGGGAGCTTCCCGGGATGAGCAGTTCTTC.

CDR3 loop: CASSLGQGSNEQFF. CDR3 DNA sequence: TGTGCCAGTAGTCTCGGGCAGGGGAGCAATGAGCAGTTCTTC. The rearrangement uses TRBV19 and TRBJ2-1; tentatively, D is TRBD1 (6 bases). This CDR3 spans 14 amino acids. V was clipped by 5 bases and J by 6 bases, with 14 bases between them. Germline V gene sequence: CDR1 LNHDA, CDR2 SQIVND (reference sequence).

As DNA, the CDR3 is TGTGCCAGCAATATAGCGGATCTCACAGATACGCAGTATTTT. Translating gives CASNIADLTDTQYF. The V call is TRBV2, the J call TRBJ2-3, with a possible D match to TRBD2 (6 bases). Trimming shortened V by 7 bases and J by 2 bases, and 13 bases separated the two germline ends. Germline V CDR1 and CDR2: SNHLY, FYNNEI. The CDR3 consists of 14 residues.

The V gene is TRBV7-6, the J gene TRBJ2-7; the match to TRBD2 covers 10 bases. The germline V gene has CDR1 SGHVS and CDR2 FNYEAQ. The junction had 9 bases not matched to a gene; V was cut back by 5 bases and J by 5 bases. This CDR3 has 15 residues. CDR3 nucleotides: TGTGCCAGCAGCCCGACTAGCGGGCAAACCAACGAGCAGTACTTC. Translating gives CASSPTSGQTNEQYF.

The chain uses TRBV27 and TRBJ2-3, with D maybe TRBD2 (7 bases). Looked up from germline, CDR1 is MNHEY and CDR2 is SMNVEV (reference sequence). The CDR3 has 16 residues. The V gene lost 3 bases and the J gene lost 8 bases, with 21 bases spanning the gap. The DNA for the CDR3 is TGTGCCAGCAGTTTCCTCACCGGGGAGGGGGTAGGTACGCAGTATTTT. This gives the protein CASSFLTGEGVGTQYF.

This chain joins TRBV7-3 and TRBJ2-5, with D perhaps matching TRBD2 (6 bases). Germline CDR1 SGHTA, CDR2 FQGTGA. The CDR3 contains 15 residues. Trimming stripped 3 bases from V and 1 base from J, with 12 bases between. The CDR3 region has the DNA TGTGCCAGCAGCTTCGGGGGTAGTTTCCAAGAGACCCAGTACTTC. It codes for CASSFGGSFQETQYF.

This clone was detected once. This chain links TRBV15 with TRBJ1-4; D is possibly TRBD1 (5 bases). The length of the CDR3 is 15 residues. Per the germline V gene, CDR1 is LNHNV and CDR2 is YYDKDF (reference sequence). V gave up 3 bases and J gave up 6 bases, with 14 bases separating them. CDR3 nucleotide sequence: TGTGCCACCAGCAGGCGAGGGGTCAACGATGAAAAACTGTTTTTT. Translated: CATSRRGVNDEKLFF.

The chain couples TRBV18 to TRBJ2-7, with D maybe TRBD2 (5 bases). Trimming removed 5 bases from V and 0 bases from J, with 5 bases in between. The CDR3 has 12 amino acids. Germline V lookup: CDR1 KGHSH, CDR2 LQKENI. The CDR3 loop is CASSGSSYEQYF. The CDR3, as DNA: TGTGCCAGCTCAGGGAGCTCCTACGAGCAGTACTTC.

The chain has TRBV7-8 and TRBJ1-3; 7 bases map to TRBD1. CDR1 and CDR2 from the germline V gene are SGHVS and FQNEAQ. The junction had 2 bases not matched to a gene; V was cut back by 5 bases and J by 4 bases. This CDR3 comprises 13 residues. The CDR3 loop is CASSMGQGNTIYF. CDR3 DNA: TGTGCCAGCAGCATGGGACAGGGAAACACCATATATTTT.

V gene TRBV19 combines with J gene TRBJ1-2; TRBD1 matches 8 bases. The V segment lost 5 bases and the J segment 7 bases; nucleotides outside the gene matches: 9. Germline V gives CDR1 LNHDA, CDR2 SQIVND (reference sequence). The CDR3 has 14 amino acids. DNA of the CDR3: TGTGCCAGTAGTGGCTCGACAGGGGTTCCTGGCTACACCTTC. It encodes CASSGSTGVPGYTF.

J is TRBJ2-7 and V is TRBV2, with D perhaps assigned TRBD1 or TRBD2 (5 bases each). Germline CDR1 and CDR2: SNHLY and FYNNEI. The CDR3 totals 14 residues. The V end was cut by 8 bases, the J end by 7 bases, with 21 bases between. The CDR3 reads CASSDGAGGLEQYF. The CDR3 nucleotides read TGTGCCAGCTCTGATGGGGCGGGTGGCTTGGAGCAGTACTTC.

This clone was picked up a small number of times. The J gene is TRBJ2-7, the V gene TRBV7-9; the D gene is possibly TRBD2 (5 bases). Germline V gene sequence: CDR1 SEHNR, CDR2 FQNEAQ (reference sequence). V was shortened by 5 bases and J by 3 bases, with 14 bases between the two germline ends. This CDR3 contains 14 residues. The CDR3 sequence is CASSIGGRIYEQYF. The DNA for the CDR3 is TGTGCCAGCAGCATAGGAGGACGGATCTACGAGCAGTACTTC.

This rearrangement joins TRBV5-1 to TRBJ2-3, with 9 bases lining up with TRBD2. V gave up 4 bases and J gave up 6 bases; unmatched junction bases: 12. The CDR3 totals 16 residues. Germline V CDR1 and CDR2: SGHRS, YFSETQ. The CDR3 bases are TGCGCCAGCAGCCCAAGTATAGCGGGAGTGGTCGATACGCAGTATTTT. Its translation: CASSPSIAGVVDTQYF.

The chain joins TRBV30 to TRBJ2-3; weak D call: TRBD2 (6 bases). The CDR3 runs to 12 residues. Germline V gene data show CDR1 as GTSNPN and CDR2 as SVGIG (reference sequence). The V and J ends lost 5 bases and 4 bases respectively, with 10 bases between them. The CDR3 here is CAWGGGADTQYF. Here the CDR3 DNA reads TGTGCCTGGGGCGGAGGGGCAGATACGCAGTATTTT.

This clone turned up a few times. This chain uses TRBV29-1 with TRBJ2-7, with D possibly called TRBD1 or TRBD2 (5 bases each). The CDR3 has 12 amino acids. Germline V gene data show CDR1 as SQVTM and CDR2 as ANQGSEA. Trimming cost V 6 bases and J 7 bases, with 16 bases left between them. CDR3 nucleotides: TGCAGCGTACTGACGGGACGACGGGAGCAGTACTTC. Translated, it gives CSVLTGRREQYF.

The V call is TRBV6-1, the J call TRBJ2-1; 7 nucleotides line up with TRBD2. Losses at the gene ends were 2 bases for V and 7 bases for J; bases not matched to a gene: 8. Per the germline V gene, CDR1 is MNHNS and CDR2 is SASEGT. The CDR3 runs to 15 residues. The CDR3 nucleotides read TGTGCCAGCAGTGAACAATTGGGCGGGAGAAATGAGCAGTTCTTC. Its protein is CASSEQLGGRNEQFF.

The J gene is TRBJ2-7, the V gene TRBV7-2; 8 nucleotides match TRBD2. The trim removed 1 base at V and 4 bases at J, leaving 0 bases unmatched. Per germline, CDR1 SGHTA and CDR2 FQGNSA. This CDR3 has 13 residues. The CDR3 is CASSLGGRYEQYF. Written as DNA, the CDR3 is TGTGCCAGCAGCTTAGGCGGGAGGTACGAGCAGTACTTC.

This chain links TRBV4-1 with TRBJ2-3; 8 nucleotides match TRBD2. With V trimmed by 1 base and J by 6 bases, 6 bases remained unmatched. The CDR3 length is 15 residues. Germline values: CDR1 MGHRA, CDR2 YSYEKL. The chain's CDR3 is CASSQAREEGDTQYF. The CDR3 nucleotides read TGCGCCAGCAGCCAAGCGCGGGAGGAGGGGGATACGCAGTATTTT.

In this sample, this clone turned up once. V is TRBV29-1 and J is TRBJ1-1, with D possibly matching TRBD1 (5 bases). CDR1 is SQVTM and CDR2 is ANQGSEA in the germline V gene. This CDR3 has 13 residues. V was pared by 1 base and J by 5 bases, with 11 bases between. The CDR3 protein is CSVEVRQGTEAFF. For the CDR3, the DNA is TGCAGCGTTGAAGTTCGGCAGGGAACTGAAGCTTTCTTT. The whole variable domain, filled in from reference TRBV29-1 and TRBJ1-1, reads SAVISQKPSRDICQRGTSLTIQCQVDSQVTMMFWYRQQPGQSLTLIATANQGSEATYESGFVIDKFPISRPNLTFSTLTVSNMSPEDSSIYLCSVEVRQGTEAFFGQGTRLTVV.

The CDR3 here is CAISPGTGGGNQPQHF. The CDR3 region has the DNA TGTGCCATCAGTCCGGGGACAGGGGGCGGCAATCAGCCCCAGCATTTT. The genes are TRBV10-3 and TRBJ1-5; 12 bases agree with TRBD1. Germline V gene data show CDR1 as ENHRY and CDR2 as SYGVKD. The CDR3 covers 16 residues. J was trimmed by 2 bases and V by 5 bases; bases with no gene match: 4.